This T cell receptor (beta chain) was identified in a study of T cell responses to AZD1222 COVID-19 vaccine. Study-level results: Following two doses of AZD1222, Spike-specific TCR breadth and depth rose.

With regard to this clone: What it recognizes is unknown.

Method: immunoSEQ multiplex PCR; TCRdb's copy keeps in-frame clones and lacks some. Here the sample spans more than 110,000 clones, roughly 89% being singletons. This CDR3 spans 14 amino acids. V was clipped by 0 bases and J by 2 bases, with 9 bases between them. CDR1 is SGHKS, CDR2 YYEKEE, per germline (reference sequence). The genes are TRBV5-5 and TRBJ2-7; D possibly matches TRBD1 or TRBD2 (6 bases each). The sequence came from an adult in good health. This material consisted of peripheral blood, taken on day 0 of AZD1222 vaccination. The DNA of the CDR3 is TGTGCCAGCAGCTTGGTAGGGGGGCCCTACGAGCAGTACTTC. Translation: CASSLVGGPYEQYF. Full variable domain (outside the CDR3, taken from reference TRBV5-5 and TRBJ2-7): DAGVTQSPTHLIKTRGQQVTLRCSPISGHKSVSWYQQVLGQGPQFIFQYYEKEERGRGNFPDRFSARQFPNYSSELNVNALLLGDSALYLCASSLVGGPYEQYFGPGTRLTVT.